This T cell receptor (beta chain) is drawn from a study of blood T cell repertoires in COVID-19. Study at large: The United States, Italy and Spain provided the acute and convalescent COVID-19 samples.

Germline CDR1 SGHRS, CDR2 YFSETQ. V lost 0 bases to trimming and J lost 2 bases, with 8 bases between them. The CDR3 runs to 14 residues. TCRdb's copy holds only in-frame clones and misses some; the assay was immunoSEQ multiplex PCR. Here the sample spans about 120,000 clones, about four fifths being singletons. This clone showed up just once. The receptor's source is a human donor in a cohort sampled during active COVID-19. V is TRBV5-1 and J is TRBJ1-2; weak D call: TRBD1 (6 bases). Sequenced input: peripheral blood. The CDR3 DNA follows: TGCGCCAGCAGCTTGGGGACAGAGAACTATGGCTACACCTTC. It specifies CASSLGTENYGYTF.